Shown below are 32 T cell receptor beta chains from a single sample sequenced in a study of chemoradiotherapy in HPV16-positive cancers. Clones were read by immunoSEQ multiplex PCR, and TCRdb kept only the in-frame ones, dropping some. The sample contains 850 to 1,100 clones, about four fifths of which appear only once. The material sequenced was tumor tissue, taken from a patient who underwent chemoradiotherapy. The receptor source for this set is a human donor with HPV-associated anogenital cancer.

This rearrangement joins TRBV5-5 to TRBJ1-2, with TRBD1 as a possible D gene (6 bases). The ends were cut back, 0 bases at V and 5 bases at J, with 17 bases in the middle. Germline CDR1 reads SGHKS; CDR2 reads YYEKEE (reference sequence). The CDR3 length is 16 residues. The CDR3: CASSLEGPGAGYGYTF. The CDR3 DNA is TGTGCCAGCAGCTTGGAAGGGCCAGGGGCTGGGTATGGCTACACCTTC.

V gene TRBV7-2 combines with J gene TRBJ1-2, with D perhaps TRBD1 (5 bases). CDR3 size: 14 residues. Trimming shortened V by 6 bases and J by 2 bases, and 13 bases separated the two germline ends. CDR1 is SGHTA, CDR2 FQGNSA, per germline. CDR3 amino acids: CASSRDGPNYGYTF. CDR3 bases: TGTGCCAGCAGTAGGGACGGGCCGAACTATGGCTACACCTTC.

This sequence joins TRBV6-4 and TRBJ1-4; D might be TRBD1 (5 bases). Germline V lookup: CDR1 MRHNA, CDR2 SNTAGT. This CDR3 has 15 residues. V was trimmed by 5 bases and J by 3 bases, leaving 13 bases between them. For the CDR3, the DNA is TGTGCCAGCAGTCCAGGGTTAGCGGCTAATGAAAAACTGTTTTTT. Encoded protein: CASSPGLAANEKLFF.

This chain joins TRBV6-1 and TRBJ2-1; the D call may be TRBD1 or TRBD2 (6 bases each). Germline CDR1 and CDR2: MNHNS and SASEGT. The V end was cut by 5 bases, the J end by 1 base, with 12 bases between. This CDR3 comprises 15 residues. CDR3 coding DNA: TGTGCCAGCAGTAAAGAGGGGGGATCCTACAATGAGCAGTTCTTC. This codes for CASSKEGGSYNEQFF.

This clone has a single count. This chain links TRBV5-4 with TRBJ2-1, with 11 bases identical to TRBD2. The CDR3 has 17 residues. V lost 0 bases to trimming and J lost 9 bases; unmatched junction nucleotides: 11. In germline, CDR1 is SGHNT, CDR2 YYREEE (reference sequence). CDR3 in amino acids: CASSLGTTSGSRGEQFF. CDR3 coding DNA: TGTGCCAGCAGCTTGGGAACCACTAGCGGGAGTCGGGGTGAGCAGTTCTTC.

The chain couples TRBV2 to TRBJ1-5, with TRBD1 as a possible D gene (6 bases). Germline V gene data show CDR1 as SNHLY and CDR2 as FYNNEI. The CDR3 is 13 residues long. The V end was cut by 6 bases, the J end by 7 bases, with 13 bases between. The CDR3 spells CASSEIQGQPQHF. For the CDR3, the DNA is TGTGCCAGCAGCGAGATACAGGGACAGCCCCAGCATTTT.

The chain employs TRBV7-8 and TRBJ1-2; D is uncertain. Trimming took 0 bases from V and 8 from J, leaving 19 bases between them. The CDR3 extends over 16 amino acids. Germline loops: CDR1 SGHVS, CDR2 FQNEAQ. The CDR3 region is CASSLARRFQDKGYTF. For the CDR3, the DNA is TGTGCCAGCAGCTTAGCGCGTCGTTTTCAGGATAAAGGCTACACCTTC.

This chain uses TRBV7-8 with TRBJ2-1, with D perhaps TRBD1 (5 bases). This CDR3 is built from 13 residues. Germline lookup yields CDR1 SGHVS and CDR2 FQNEAQ. Trimming took off 5 bases at V and 8 bases at J, with 13 bases between the two ends. This CDR3 reads CASSLKGVHEQFF. In DNA form, the CDR3 reads TGTGCCAGCAGCCTGAAAGGGGTTCATGAGCAGTTCTTC.

The gene calls are TRBV6-1 and TRBJ2-6; D unclear. Germline lookup yields CDR1 MNHNS and CDR2 SASEGT. The CDR3 is 15 amino acids. The germline V and J ends were trimmed by 2 bases and 0 bases, with 5 bases remaining between them. CDR3 DNA sequence: TGTGCCAGCAGTGAACGGCACTCTGGGGCCAACGTCCTGACTTTC. Protein product: CASSERHSGANVLTF.

Only a few counts were recorded for this clone. V and J are TRBV28 and TRBJ1-4; D unclear. The CDR3 spans 13 residues. Trimming pared 10 bases from V and 8 bases from J, leaving 17 bases between. CDR1 and CDR2 (germline): MDHEN, SYDVKM. The CDR3 sequence is CATLVQTQEKLFF. The CDR3 bases are TGTGCCACCCTTGTGCAGACCCAGGAAAAACTGTTTTTT.

The rearrangement uses TRBV30 and TRBJ2-5; 7 positions match TRBD2. This CDR3 is built from 15 residues. After removal of 4 bases from V and 5 bases from J, the junction contained 13 bases not matched to a gene. The V gene's germline CDR1 is GTSNPN and CDR2 SVGIG (reference sequence). Here the CDR3 reads CAWTPQRGGSETQYF. The CDR3 nucleotides are TGTGCCTGGACCCCCCAGCGGGGAGGGTCGGAGACCCAGTACTTC. The full variable domain, completed using reference TRBV30 and TRBJ2-5, is SQTIHQWPATLVQPVGSPLSLECTVEGTSNPNLYWYRQAAGRGLQLLFYSVGIGQISSEVPQNLSASRPQDRQFILSSKKLLLSDSGFYLCAWTPQRGGSETQYFGPGTRLLVL.

The chain couples TRBV7-2 to TRBJ2-3, with D uncertain. The CDR3 consists of 16 residues. Trimming left V 1 base short and J 4 bases short, with 15 bases between. From germline, CDR1 is SGHTA and CDR2 FQGNSA. The CDR3 sequence is CASSLGHRGASDTQYF. CDR3 bases: TGTGCCAGCAGCTTAGGGCACCGTGGTGCTTCAGATACGCAGTATTTT.

The chain has TRBV6-1 and TRBJ1-5; D unresolved. Germline V gene sequence: CDR1 MNHNS, CDR2 SASEGT. The germline V and J ends were trimmed by 8 bases and 3 bases, with 11 bases remaining between them. The CDR3 spans 13 residues. The CDR3 sequence is CASGDRANQPQHF. CDR3 DNA sequence: TGTGCCAGCGGAGACCGGGCCAATCAGCCCCAGCATTTT.

CDR3 region: CASRGTAGNTIYF. The CDR3 DNA is TGTGCCAGCAGGGGGACAGCCGGAAACACCATATATTTT. The rearrangement uses TRBV2 and TRBJ1-3; 7 nucleotides agree with TRBD1. The germline gives CDR1 SNHLY, CDR2 FYNNEI. J lost 4 bases, V lost 6 bases, and 3 bases had no gene match. This CDR3 region has 13 residues.

The chain employs TRBV10-2 and TRBJ2-7; possibly TRBD1 or TRBD2 for D (6 bases each). Trimming removed 8 bases from V and 5 bases from J, with 19 bases in between. Germline V lookup: CDR1 WSHSY, CDR2 SAAADI. The CDR3 is 14 amino acids. The CDR3 is CASREVGGADEQYF. CDR3 coding DNA: TGCGCCAGCCGCGAGGTCGGGGGCGCCGACGAGCAGTACTTC.

The chain employs TRBV25-1 and TRBJ1-2; TRBD1 matches 9 bases. In germline, CDR1 is MGHDK, CDR2 SYGVNS. The CDR3 spans 14 residues. V was pared by 0 bases and J by 8 bases, with 4 bases of the junction left unmatched. The chain's CDR3 is CASSEYYRGHGYTF. CDR3 coding DNA: TGTGCCAGCAGTGAATATTACAGGGGGCACGGCTACACCTTC.

The V and J genes are TRBV5-1 and TRBJ1-6, with TRBD1 matching 11 bases. After removal of 4 bases from V and 9 bases from J, the junction contained 9 bases not matched to a gene. Germline assignment: CDR1 SGHRS and CDR2 YFSETQ. This CDR3 has 16 amino acids. The CDR3 loop reads CASSSDPGTGGSPLHF. Here the CDR3 DNA reads TGCGCCAGCAGCAGCGACCCCGGGACAGGGGGTTCACCCCTCCACTTT. The entire variable domain, with the rest obtained from reference TRBV5-1 and TRBJ1-6, is as follows: KAGVTQTPRYLIKTRGQQVTLSCSPISGHRSVSWYQQTPGQGLQFLFEYFSETQRNKGNFPGRFSGRQFSNSRSEMNVSTLELGDSALYLCASSSDPGTGGSPLHFGNGTRLTVT.

The J gene is TRBJ1-2, the V gene TRBV19, with D unresolved. CDR1 LNHDA and CDR2 SQIVND come from the germline V gene (reference sequence). V lost 1 base and J lost 2, with 5 bases in between. CDR3 length: 13 amino acids. CDR3 DNA: TGTGCCAGTAGTATAGGCCTGAACTATGGCTACACCTTC. It yields the protein CASSIGLNYGYTF.

The rearrangement uses TRBV7-2 and TRBJ2-3; 7 nucleotides align to TRBD2. The J segment lost 6 bases and the V segment lost 5 bases, leaving 8 bases of the junction unmatched. The CDR3 spans 14 residues. Germline CDR1 reads SGHTA; CDR2 reads FQGNSA. The CDR3 region has the DNA TGTGCCAGCAGCCCTAGCGGATGGGGGGATACGCAGTATTTT. Translation gives CASSPSGWGDTQYF.

The count of this clone is one. The V and J genes are TRBV13 and TRBJ2-1; D possibly corresponds to TRBD2 (6 bases). CDR3 length: 15 amino acids. V shed 3 bases and J shed 4 bases, with 13 bases lying between them. In germline, CDR1 is PRHDT, CDR2 FYEKMQ (reference sequence). This CDR3 is CASSFLGLTYNEQFF. The DNA of the CDR3 is TGTGCCAGCAGCTTCCTGGGACTTACTTACAATGAGCAGTTCTTC.

The gene calls are TRBV5-1 and TRBJ2-5; 7 nucleotides line up with TRBD1. The V segment lost 4 bases and the J segment 1 base; nucleotides outside the gene matches: 7. The CDR3 totals 15 residues. The germline CDR1 and CDR2 sequences are SGHRS and YFSETQ. The CDR3 DNA sequence: TGCGCCAGCAGCCAGCTGACAGGGATCCAAGAGACCCAGTACTTC. Translated, it gives CASSQLTGIQETQYF.

This chain links TRBV7-2 with TRBJ2-1; TRBD2 agrees at 15 bases. The germline gives CDR1 SGHTA, CDR2 FQGNSA. The V gene end was trimmed by 5 bases and the J gene end by 10 bases; junction bases not matched to a gene: 9. The CDR3 runs to 16 residues. DNA for the CDR3: TGTGCCAGCAGCCCCGTGGGACTAGCGGGGGGAATCGAGCAGTTCTTC. It codes for CASSPVGLAGGIEQFF.

The V and J genes are TRBV21-1 and TRBJ1-5; the table assigns TRBD1, which was not confirmed against the DNA. TRBV21-1 counts as a pseudogene. This CDR3 is built from 18 residues. CDR3 residues: CASSNPPAGKHSNQPQHF. As DNA, the CDR3 is TGTGCCAGCAGCAACCCCCCGGCAGGCAAACATAGCAATCAGCCCCAGCATTTT.

The V call is TRBV6-6, the J call TRBJ2-7, with TRBD2 as a possible D gene (7 bases). V was pared by 2 bases and J by 5 bases, with 16 bases between. The CDR3 contains 15 residues. The germline V gene encodes CDR1 MNHNY and CDR2 SVGAGI (reference sequence). CDR3 loop: CASSYGGGRVHEQYF. The DNA for the CDR3 is TGTGCCAGCAGTTACGGCGGGGGCAGGGTACACGAGCAGTACTTC.

The V call is TRBV6-1, the J call TRBJ2-3, with no clear D. Germline CDR1 MNHNS, CDR2 SASEGT. This CDR3 has 14 residues. V dropped 3 bases and J dropped 3 bases, with 10 bases sitting between them. For the CDR3, the DNA is TGTGCCAGCAGTGACCTGACTGAGACAGATACGCAGTATTTT. This sequence encodes CASSDLTETDTQYF.

This clone was seen once. J is TRBJ1-3 and V is TRBV7-8; D is possibly TRBD1 (5 bases). V was shortened by 5 bases and J by 2 bases, with 10 bases between the two germline ends. Germline assignment: CDR1 SGHVS and CDR2 FQNEAQ. The CDR3 runs to 14 residues. CDR3 coding DNA: TGTGCCAGCAGCCTCGGGGGGGCTGGAAACACCATATATTTT. Translated: CASSLGGAGNTIYF. Based on the CDR3 plus reference TRBV7-8 and TRBJ1-3, the full variable domain is GAGVSQSPRYKVAKRGQDVALRCDPISGHVSLFWYQQALGQGPEFLTYFQNEAQLDKSGLPSDRFFAERPEGSVSTLKIQRTQQEDSAVYLCASSLGGAGNTIYFGEGSWLTVV.

V and J are TRBV6-5 and TRBJ2-1, with 10 bases aligning to TRBD2. This CDR3 comprises 11 residues. Per germline, CDR1 MNHEY and CDR2 SVGAGI. The V and J ends lost 6 bases and 14 bases, in that order; junction bases with no gene match: 4. The CDR3 reads CASRRGLAEFF. The CDR3 region has the DNA TGTGCCAGCAGACGCGGACTAGCGGAGTTCTTC.

This clone was observed once. CDR3 sequence: CASSLGLGIQYF. The CDR3 coding sequence is TGTGCCAGCAGCTTAGGGCTCGGCATTCAGTACTTC. The chain has TRBV7-2 and TRBJ2-4; D is undetermined. This CDR3 spans 12 amino acids. The germline V and J ends were trimmed by 1 base and 9 bases, with 7 bases remaining between them. CDR1 is SGHTA, CDR2 FQGNSA, per germline.

This clone was counted between two and nine times. The same CDR3 is also encoded by other DNA sequences in this sample. The J gene is TRBJ2-3, the V gene TRBV6-1; TRBD2 agrees at 12 bases. After removal of 2 bases from V and 4 bases from J, the junction contained 1 base not matched to a gene. Germline CDR1 reads MNHNS; CDR2 reads SASEGT. CDR3 size: 15 residues. CDR3 in DNA: TGTGCCAGCAGTGAACTAGCGGGGGGGCCAGATACGCAGTATTTT. Its protein is CASSELAGGPDTQYF.

V gene TRBV7-2 combines with J gene TRBJ2-1; 13 bases line up with TRBD2. Germline trimming cut 5 bases from V and 5 bases from J; bases unmatched to any gene: 6. The CDR3 contains 16 residues. Germline V gene sequence: CDR1 SGHTA, CDR2 FQGNSA. The CDR3 nucleotides are TGTGCCAGCAGCGACACTAGCGGGGGGGCCCACAATGAGCAGTTCTTC. This translates into CASSDTSGGAHNEQFF.

The V gene is TRBV4-2, the J gene TRBJ2-7, with D maybe TRBD1 (5 bases). Trimming removed 4 bases at V and 0 bases at J, with 16 bases between. The CDR3 is 16 residues long. The germline V gene encodes CDR1 LGHNA and CDR2 YNFKEQ. CDR3 sequence: CASSPVTVDNSYEQYF. CDR3 nucleotide sequence: TGTGCCAGCAGCCCTGTGACAGTTGATAACTCCTACGAGCAGTACTTC.

This chain joins TRBV2 and TRBJ2-7; D possibly corresponds to TRBD1 (6 bases). Germline assignment: CDR1 SNHLY and CDR2 FYNNEI. Trimming shortened V by 4 bases and J by 2 bases, and 12 bases separated the two germline ends. This CDR3 has 14 amino acids. The DNA for the CDR3 is TGTGCCAGCAGTGGCCGTGGGGGCCCCTACGAGCAGTACTTC. Translating it yields CASSGRGGPYEQYF.